The rows below give T cell receptor beta chains drawn from one sample of a study of cytomegalovirus exposure and HLA in healthy donors. Clones were sequenced by immunoSEQ multiplex PCR, and TCRdb holds only the in-frame ones, with some missing. The sample lists approximately 190,000 clones; more than 60% were seen once. The sequencing sample was made of PBMCs. The receptors come from a woman in her thirties in good health and CMV-seropositive. The CDR3 runs from the conserved cysteine through the conserved F or W. D genes are given only for firm matches. Not every row has a clone size; where given, it reads once, few, many or a size class.

-,-,TRBJ2-5,TRBV28,TGTGCCAGCAGTTTCTCTAGTTGGCAAGAGACCCAGTACTTC,CASSFSSWQETQYF
-,-,TRBJ1-1,TRBV11-1,TGTGCCAGCAGCTTAGCGGGGGGAACTGAAGCTTTCTTT,CASSLAGGTEAFF
-,-,TRBJ1-1,TRBV5-4,TGTGCCAGCAGCCGGGGGAGGGGGAAGGACACTGAAGCTTTCTTT,CASSRGRGKDTEAFF
few,TRBD1,TRBJ2-6,TRBV5-6,TGTGCCAGCAGCCCGGGACAGGCCCCTGGGGCCAACGTCCTGACTTTC,CASSPGQAPGANVLTF
once,TRBD2,TRBJ2-7,TRBV5-6,TGTGCCAGCAGCTGGTCCGGGACTAGCGGGCGGGGGACCTACGAGCAGTACTTC,CASSWSGTSGRGTYEQYF
-,TRBD2,TRBJ2-3,TRBV4-3,TGCGCCAGCAGCCCGTCAGCGGGGGAAGATACGCAGTATTTT,CASSPSAGEDTQYF
-,-,TRBJ1-2,TRBV19,TGTGCCAGTAGCTCGTCAGGGGTTGGCTACACCTTC,CASSSSGVGYTF
-,-,TRBJ2-6,TRBV28,TGTGCCAGCAGTTTACCTGCCGCGGGGGCCGGGGCCAACGTCCTGACTTTC,CASSLPAAGAGANVLTF
-,-,TRBJ2-2,TRBV12-5,TGTGCTAGTGCCAACCTCGCGGGGTTCTTGAACACCGGGGAGCTGTTTTTT,CASANLAGFLNTGELFF
-,TRBD2,TRBJ2-7,TRBV11-2,TGTGCCAGCAGCCCCACTAGCGGGACCGCCTACGAGCAGTACTTC,CASSPTSGTAYEQYF
-,-,TRBJ1-4,TRBV11-1,TGTGCCAGCAGCTCCAGACAAGGTGAAAAACTGTTTTTT,CASSSRQGEKLFF
-,-,TRBJ2-4,TRBV19,TGTGCCAGTAGTGTGGGGGACATCCTAGCCAAAAACATTCAGTACTTC,CASSVGDILAKNIQYF
-,-,TRBJ2-6,TRBV15,TGTGCCACCAGCAGAGGCGGATCTGGGGCCAACGTCCTGACTTTC,CATSRGGSGANVLTF
-,-,TRBJ2-3,TRBV5-1,TGCGCCAGCAGCTTGTCCTCGCGGGGAGATACGCAGTATTTT,CASSLSSRGDTQYF
once,-,TRBJ1-1,TRBV5-1,TGCGCCAGCAGCCCAGCAAGAGGGAACACTGAAGCTTTCTTT,CASSPARGNTEAFF
few,TRBD2,TRBJ2-3,TRBV27,TGTGCCAGCAGTTTCGACCTACATCCTAGCGGGATTACAGATACGCAGTATTTT,CASSFDLHPSGITDTQYF